Presented here are 13 T cell receptor beta chains from one specimen sequenced in a study of technical replicates of blood from a handful of donors. TCRdb's table, derived via immunoSEQ multiplex PCR, lists solely in-frame clones and lacks some. The sample holds around 70,000 clones, around 97% seen once. The sequencing input was T cells isolated from PBMCs. Every receptor here comes from a human donor in good health.

The chain couples TRBV5-1 to TRBJ2-7; 9 nucleotides align to TRBD1. The CDR3 loop spans 15 amino acids. The germline V gene has CDR1 SGHRS and CDR2 YFSETQ. V dropped 1 base and J dropped 2; count of bases not matched to a gene: 4. CDR3 sequence reads: CASSLRGQGTYEQYF. DNA for the CDR3: TGCGCCAGCAGCTTGCGTGGACAGGGGACCTACGAGCAGTACTTC.

The chain has TRBV5-1 and TRBJ2-3; 7 bases are a match to TRBD2. CDR3 length: 16 amino acids. Germline assignment: CDR1 SGHRS and CDR2 YFSETQ. V dropped 4 bases and J dropped 5; count of bases not matched to a gene: 13. This CDR3 is CASSHTSAKYRDTQYF. The CDR3 coding sequence is TGCGCCAGCAGCCATACTAGCGCCAAATACCGAGATACGCAGTATTTT.

V and J are TRBV19 and TRBJ2-2; possible D gene TRBD2, 6 bases. The CDR3 sequence is 14 residues long. The ends were cut back, 8 bases at V and 2 bases at J, with 12 bases in the middle. Germline loops: CDR1 LNHDA, CDR2 SQIVND (reference sequence). CDR3 sequence (DNA): TGTGCCAGTCGTAGGACTACCAACACCGGGGAGCTGTTTTTT. It codes for CASRRTTNTGELFF. Based on the CDR3 plus reference TRBV19 and TRBJ2-2, the full variable domain is DGGITQSPKYLFRKEGQNVTLSCEQNLNHDAMYWYRQDPGQGLRLIYYSQIVNDFQKGDIAEGYSVSREKKESFPLTVTSAQKNPTAFYLCASRRTTNTGELFFGEGSRLTVL.

This rearrangement joins TRBV6-5 to TRBJ2-1; 7 bases match TRBD2. V lost 6 bases, J lost 5 bases, and 4 bases stayed unmatched. This CDR3 contains 13 residues. Germline CDR1 reads MNHEY; CDR2 reads SVGAGI. CDR3 amino acids: CASSHGGNNEQFF. CDR3 in DNA: TGTGCCAGCAGCCACGGGGGGAACAATGAGCAGTTCTTC.

The table lists this clone with a count of one. V is TRBV5-6 and J is TRBJ2-1, with 13 nucleotides matching TRBD2. This CDR3 is 17 amino acids long. Germline CDR1 SGHDT, CDR2 YYEEEE. J was trimmed by 9 bases and V by 2 bases; bases with no gene match: 11. The CDR3 protein is CASSFNPTRLAGGEQFF. Here the CDR3 DNA reads TGTGCCAGCAGCTTTAATCCCACCAGACTAGCGGGAGGTGAGCAGTTCTTC.

The chain employs TRBV29-1 and TRBJ2-3; D gene uncertain. The germline CDR1 and CDR2 sequences are SQVTM and ANQGSEA. CDR3 length: 10 amino acids. Trimming took 5 bases from V and 2 from J, leaving 2 bases between them. The CDR3 is CSVHTDTQYF. The CDR3 DNA follows: TGCAGCGTTCACACAGATACGCAGTATTTT.

The chain recombines TRBV6-5 with TRBJ2-5; TRBD1 might be the D (6 bases). Germline CDR1 reads MNHEY; CDR2 reads SVGAGI. V was cut by 6 bases and J by 1 base, with 12 bases left in between. The CDR3 totals 14 residues. The CDR3, as DNA: TGTGCCAGCAGCTATACAGGGTTCCAAGAGACCCAGTACTTC. Residues: CASSYTGFQETQYF.

This chain uses TRBV7-9 with TRBJ2-1; 7 nucleotides align to TRBD2. The V segment lost 5 bases and the J segment 2 bases; nucleotides outside the gene matches: 9. Germline V gene lookup returns CDR1 SEHNR and CDR2 FQNEAQ (reference sequence). The CDR3 has 16 residues. In nucleotides, the CDR3 is TGTGCCAGCAGCCTAAAGCGGGAAGGGACCTACAATGAGCAGTTCTTC. Translation: CASSLKREGTYNEQFF.

This chain links TRBV15 with TRBJ2-1; D possibly corresponds to TRBD2 (6 bases). This CDR3 is 14 amino acids long. V was pared by 9 bases and J by 0 bases, with 12 bases between. Germline V gene lookup returns CDR1 LNHNV and CDR2 YYDKDF (reference sequence). CDR3: CATGGAGSYNEQFF. The CDR3 bases are TGTGCCACTGGAGGGGCTGGCTCCTACAATGAGCAGTTCTTC.

The chain employs TRBV7-9 and TRBJ1-5; TRBD1 matches at 7 bases. The CDR3 has 14 residues. V was clipped by 5 bases and J by 5 bases; unmatched bases: 6. Germline values: CDR1 SEHNR, CDR2 FQNEAQ (reference sequence). The CDR3 DNA reads as TGTGCCAGCAGCCGGACAGGTGATCATCAGCCCCAGCATTTT. Protein product: CASSRTGDHQPQHF. The variable domain in full, completed from reference TRBV7-9 and TRBJ1-5, reads DTGVSQNPRHKITKRGQNVTFRCDPISEHNRLYWYRQTLGQGPEFLTYFQNEAQLEKSRLLSDRFSAERPKGSFSTLEIQRTEQGDSAMYLCASSRTGDHQPQHFGDGTRLSIL.

The count of this clone is one. The J gene is TRBJ1-1, the V gene TRBV27; 10 nucleotides line up with TRBD1. Germline V gives CDR1 MNHEY, CDR2 SMNVEV (reference sequence). V shed 3 bases and J 5 bases; nucleotides not matched to a gene: 12. There are 17 residues in the CDR3. CDR3 bases: TGTGCCAGCAGTTTGCATGGACAGGGGGTCTCTCGGACTGAAGCTTTCTTT. Protein sequence: CASSLHGQGVSRTEAFF.

The chain uses TRBV30 and TRBJ1-2, with 9 bases fitting TRBD1. The trim removed 5 bases at V and 5 bases at J, leaving 0 bases unmatched. Germline V gene sequence: CDR1 GTSNPN, CDR2 SVGIG (reference sequence). This CDR3 is built from 11 residues. CDR3 coding DNA: TGTGCCTGGGGGACAGGGTATGGCTACACCTTC. It encodes CAWGTGYGYTF.

V usage is TRBV6-5 and J usage is TRBJ2-7; D is unclear. The CDR3 totals 15 residues. Germline loops: CDR1 MNHEY, CDR2 SVGAGI. V was shortened by 2 bases and J by 4 bases, with 15 bases between the two germline ends. The CDR3 coding sequence is TGTGCCAGCAGTTACCCCCCCCAATACACGTACGAGCAGTACTTC. It is translated as CASSYPPQYTYEQYF.